This entry is about one TCR beta chain. The source of the sample is a study of early T cells in non-severe SARS-CoV-2 infection. Across the whole study: RNA in bulk from unsorted whole blood was sequenced, and chains were unpaired.

TCRdb used MiXCR to reprocess the 5' RACE reads, holding one entry per CDR3 protein. This table holds about 70,000 distinct CDR3 sequences, roughly 15% found once. Germline CDR1 and CDR2: SNHLY and FYNNEI. The ends lost 10 bases at V and 9 bases at J; junction bases unmatched: 12. The CDR3 contains 13 residues. This TCR derives from an adult who was a healthcare worker with PCR-confirmed SARS-CoV-2 infection or an uninfected control (not recorded which). Material: whole blood, obtained at baseline. The chain joins TRBV2 to TRBJ2-1; 7 bases fit TRBD2. Here the CDR3 reads CAIGGEIESEQFF. CDR3 nucleotide sequence: TGTGCCATTGGGGGGGAAATCGAGAGTGAGCAGTTCTTC.